Listed here are 16 T cell receptor beta chains from one sample, sequenced in a study of post-analysis software for immune sequencing data. Study conclusions and caveats: A few TRBV segments occurring more often in patients than controls included TRBV5-6, TRBV5-1 and TRBV20-1.

Unique molecular identifiers featured in each of the TCR beta cDNA libraries. From the PCR reads, TCRdb called clonotypes with MiXCR, one entry per CDR3 protein. The data contain roughly 620,000 distinct CDR3 sequences, roughly 40% of them seen just once; the ten biggest clones take up 1.5% to 2%. Their specific antigens are unknown. Material for sequencing was blood. The receptors were gathered from a girl aged 5-17 years with multiple sclerosis.

The rearrangement uses TRBV12-3 or TRBV12-4 and TRBJ2-3, with a weak D call TRBD1 (5 bases). The ends were cut back, 4 bases at V and 3 bases at J, with 8 bases in the middle. The CDR3 runs 13 residues. CDR3 loop: CASSSRVTDTQYF. CDR3 DNA: TGTGCCAGCAGTTCCAGGGTTACAGATACGCAGTATTTT.

The chain couples TRBV29-1 to TRBJ1-4, with a weak D call TRBD1 (6 bases). The CDR3 runs to 14 residues. Trimming removed 0 bases at V and 8 bases at J, with 13 bases between. CDR1 and CDR2 from the germline V gene are SQVTM and ANQGSEA. CDR3 nucleotide sequence: TGCAGCGTTGAAGATAAGCGGGGGCACGAAAAACTGTTTTTT. Protein sequence: CSVEDKRGHEKLFF.

This clonotype was seen more than once but under ten times. The chain employs TRBV29-1 and TRBJ2-7, with a possible D match to TRBD1 (5 bases). Trimming pared 7 bases from V and 2 bases from J, leaving 21 bases between. From germline, CDR1 is SQVTM and CDR2 ANQGSEA. This CDR3 is 15 amino acids long. DNA for the CDR3: TGCAGCGCCTTTAGTCGCGAAACAGGCACCTACGAGCAGTACTTC. Protein sequence: CSAFSRETGTYEQYF.

This clonotype was observed a few times. The genes are TRBV5-1 and TRBJ2-5; possibly TRBD1 for D (5 bases). Per germline, CDR1 SGHRS and CDR2 YFSETQ. The CDR3 covers 14 residues. V gave up 3 bases and J gave up 4 bases, with 13 bases separating them. DNA for the CDR3: TGCGCCAGCAGCTCCCGGAGCCAGGGAGAGACCCAGTACTTC. Protein: CASSSRSQGETQYF.

This chain connects TRBV2 to TRBJ2-1, with 9 bases lining up with TRBD2. The ends lost 6 bases at V and 5 bases at J; junction bases unmatched: 5. The CDR3 sequence is 14 residues long. The V gene's germline CDR1 is SNHLY and CDR2 FYNNEI. For the CDR3, the DNA is TGTGCCAGCAGGGCGGGAGGGGTAAACAATGAGCAGTTCTTC. As protein: CASRAGGVNNEQFF.

CDR3 DNA: TGCAGTGCTAGCGCGTCCGGGGCCAACGTCCTGACTTTC. This translates into CSASASGANVLTF. The rearrangement joins TRBV20-1 to TRBJ2-6, with D uncertain. In germline, CDR1 is DFQATT, CDR2 SNEGSKA (reference sequence). V was shortened by 3 bases and J by 4 bases, with 7 bases between the two germline ends. The length of the CDR3 is 13 residues.

This clonotype has only a few counts. The CDR3 nucleotides read TGTGCCAGCAGCCCCCGGACGGCCACCTACGAGCAGTACTTC. As protein: CASSPRTATYEQYF. V gene TRBV3-1 combines with J gene TRBJ2-7; no definite D call. This CDR3 spans 14 amino acids. Germline CDR1 is LGHDT and CDR2 is YNNKEL (reference sequence). Trimming pared 4 bases from V and 2 bases from J, leaving 12 bases between.

The genes are TRBV5-1 and TRBJ2-7; no clear D. Germline V gene data show CDR1 as SGHRS and CDR2 as YFSETQ. Deletions cut 1 base from V and 6 bases from J, with 11 bases between. The length of the CDR3 is 13 residues. The CDR3 DNA reads as TGCGCCAGCAGCTTGTCGATGAATCGCGAGCAGTACTTC. Amino acid sequence: CASSLSMNREQYF.

The rearrangement links TRBV9 to TRBJ2-7; D gene unclear. The CDR3 runs 14 residues. The V end was cut by 0 bases, the J end by 2 bases, with 9 bases between. Germline V lookup: CDR1 SGDLS, CDR2 YYNGEE. The CDR3 coding sequence is TGTGCCAGCAGCGTAGAGGGAATCCCCTACGAGCAGTACTTC. The encoded protein is CASSVEGIPYEQYF.

This chain connects TRBV14 to TRBJ2-7; D call uncertain. Trimming removed 0 bases from V and 3 bases from J, with 12 bases in between. Germline values: CDR1 SGHDN, CDR2 FVKESK. The CDR3 consists of 15 residues. CDR3 nucleotides: TGTGCCAGCAGCCAAGAGATAAGGAACCTCTACGAGCAGTACTTC. Amino acid sequence: CASSQEIRNLYEQYF.

The chain is built from TRBV12-3 or TRBV12-4 and TRBJ2-7; TRBD1 matches at 7 bases. V lost 3 bases and J lost 2; bases outside the gene matches: 4. The CDR3 consists of 14 residues. CDR3 coding DNA: TGTGCCAGCAGTTTGTTCGGGACAGCCTACGAGCAGTACTTC. Translating gives CASSLFGTAYEQYF.

The rearrangement links TRBV5-1 to TRBJ2-2, with TRBD1 as a possible D gene (6 bases). The germline CDR1 and CDR2 sequences are SGHRS and YFSETQ. The V end lost 0 bases, the J end lost 0 bases, and 15 bases lay between the germline ends. The CDR3 covers 18 residues. The CDR3 reads CASSLAPRAGANTGELFF. The CDR3 nucleotides read TGCGCCAGCAGCTTGGCGCCCCGGGCAGGGGCGAACACCGGGGAGCTGTTTTTT.

This clonotype came up a few times. The chain combines TRBV10-3 with TRBJ2-7; TRBD1 agrees at 8 bases. CDR1 and CDR2 from the germline V gene are ENHRY and SYGVKD. Germline trimming cut 2 bases from V and 5 bases from J; bases unmatched to any gene: 5. The CDR3 loop spans 14 amino acids. Here the CDR3 DNA reads TGTGCCATCAGTGAGAACCCGACAGGGGACGAGCAGTACTTC. The encoded protein is CAISENPTGDEQYF.

Details on this clonotype: The junction departs from the called germline gene at one end, perhaps through a read error. The V call is TRBV29-1, the J call TRBJ2-1; D possibly corresponds to TRBD2 (5 bases). The CDR3 length is 13 residues. Looked up from germline, CDR1 is SQVTM and CDR2 is ANQGSEA. CDR3 sequence (DNA): TGCAGCGCAGCGGACCCTAAATACAATGTGCAGTTCTTC. Its translation: CSAADPKYNVQFF.

This clonotype was observed a few times. The CDR3: CASSRSGGAGEQFF. For the CDR3, the DNA is TGTGCCAGCAGCAGGAGCGGGGGGGCAGGTGAGCAGTTCTTC. V and J are TRBV9 and TRBJ2-1, with 10 positions matching TRBD2. Germline-derived CDR1 and CDR2 are SGDLS and YYNGEE. The CDR3 totals 14 residues. After removal of 4 bases from V and 9 bases from J, the junction contained 7 bases not matched to a gene.

The chain combines TRBV6-5 with TRBJ2-5; the D gene could be TRBD1 or TRBD2 (5 bases each). TRBJ2-7 explains the end of the DNA better; the J call may be wrong. The CDR3 covers 16 residues. Germline values: CDR1 MNHEY, CDR2 SVGAGI. The CDR3 DNA follows: TGTGCCAGCAGTTACTACACATCCCGGGACGACTACGAGCAGTACTTC. It specifies CASSYYTSRDDYEQYF.